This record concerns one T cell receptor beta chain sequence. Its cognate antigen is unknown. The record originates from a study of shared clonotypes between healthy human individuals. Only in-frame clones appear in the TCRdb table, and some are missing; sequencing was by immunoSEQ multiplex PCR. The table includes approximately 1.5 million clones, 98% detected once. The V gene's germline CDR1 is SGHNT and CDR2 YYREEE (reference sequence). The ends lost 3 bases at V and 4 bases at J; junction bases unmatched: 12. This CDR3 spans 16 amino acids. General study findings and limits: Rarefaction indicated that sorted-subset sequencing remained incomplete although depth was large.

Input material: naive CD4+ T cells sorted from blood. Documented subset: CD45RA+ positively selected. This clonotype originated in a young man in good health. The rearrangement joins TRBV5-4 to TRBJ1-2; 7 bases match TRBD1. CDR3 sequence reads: CASSSTGTAARYGYTF. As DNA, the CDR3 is TGTGCCAGCAGCTCCACCGGGACAGCCGCACGCTATGGCTACACCTTC.